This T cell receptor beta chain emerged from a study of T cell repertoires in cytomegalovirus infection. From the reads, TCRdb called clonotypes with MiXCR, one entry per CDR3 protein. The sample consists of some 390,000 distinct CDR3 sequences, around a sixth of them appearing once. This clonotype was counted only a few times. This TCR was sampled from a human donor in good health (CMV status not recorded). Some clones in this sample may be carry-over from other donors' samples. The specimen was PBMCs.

CDR3 region: CASSSRIRENQPQHF. The DNA of the CDR3 is TGTGCCAGCAGTTCGAGGATCCGAGAGAATCAGCCCCAGCATTTT. The chain is built from TRBV12-3 or TRBV12-4 and TRBJ1-5; the D is unclear. With 4 bases removed from V and 4 bases from J, the gap between germline ends came to 14 bases. CDR3 size: 15 residues.